The 5 T cell receptor beta chains below were found in one sample sequenced in a study of post-analysis software for immune sequencing data. Broader study findings: Four or five TRBV segments were more frequent in patients than controls; TRBV5-6, TRBV5-1 and TRBV20-1 belonged to this group.

Libraries were made from TCR beta cDNA, and they carried unique molecular identifiers. MiXCR was run by TCRdb on the PCR reads, yielding one entry per CDR3 protein. Among about 820,000 distinct CDR3 sequences listed, 53% were seen once. What these receptors recognize is not known. Sequenced: blood. These receptors were obtained from a girl between 10 and 17 years old with multiple sclerosis.

This clonotype showed up just a few times. The chain joins TRBV20-1 to TRBJ1-2; 7 bases are a match to TRBD1. CDR3 length equals 15 residues. Germline V gene lookup returns CDR1 DFQATT and CDR2 SNEGSKA (reference sequence). Trimming cost V 7 bases and J 2 bases; bases outside gene matches: 13. CDR3 DNA: TGCAGTGTTATCGCAGGGGGGGCCTCCAACTATGGCTACACCTTC. It yields the protein CSVIAGGASNYGYTF.

This chain joins TRBV6-6 and TRBJ2-1; 8 nucleotides agree with TRBD2. In germline, CDR1 is MNHNY, CDR2 SVGAGI (reference sequence). There are 15 residues in the CDR3. The V segment lost 2 bases and the J segment 7 bases; nucleotides outside the gene matches: 7. CDR3 DNA: TGTGCCAGCAGTTACAGGTCACAGCGGGAGAATGAGCAGTTCTTC. This encodes CASSYRSQRENEQFF.

J is TRBJ2-5 and V is TRBV5-1, with D possibly called TRBD1 or TRBD2 (5 bases each). There are 13 residues in the CDR3. Germline V CDR1 and CDR2: SGHRS, YFSETQ. V lost 4 bases and J 0 bases, leaving 7 bases between the germline ends. The CDR3 is CASSKGHQETQYF. In nucleotides, the CDR3 is TGCGCCAGCAGCAAGGGACACCAAGAGACCCAGTACTTC.

This sequence joins TRBV20-1 and TRBJ1-5; TRBD1 might be the D (5 bases). Germline V lookup: CDR1 DFQATT, CDR2 SNEGSKA (reference sequence). The CDR3 is made up of 14 amino acids. V shed 1 base and J shed 7 bases, with 14 bases lying between them. CDR3 coding DNA: TGCAGTGCTAGAGTACGAGGGGTCGGGCAGCCCCAGCATTTT. It codes for CSARVRGVGQPQHF.

This chain uses TRBV4-1 with TRBJ2-7; D is perhaps TRBD1 or TRBD2 (7 bases each). V was trimmed by 1 base and J by 5 bases, leaving 9 bases between them. CDR3 length equals 13 residues. Germline V lookup: CDR1 MGHRA, CDR2 YSYEKL. The CDR3 region is CASSQAGGDEQYF. The CDR3 DNA sequence: TGCGCCAGCAGCCAAGCAGGGGGGGACGAGCAGTACTTC.